The 30 T cell receptor beta chains below were found in one sample sequenced in a study of T cells in Graves' hyperthyroidism and ophthalmopathy. Regions amplified from RNA transcripts were the TCR beta CDR3 regions. RT-PCR in the first round (using the HTBI primer set) targeted the TCR CDR3. MiXCR, applied by TCRdb to the multiplex PCR reads, yields one record per CDR3 protein. Among 350,000 to 450,000 distinct CDR3 sequences listed, approximately 18% were seen once. The sequencing sample was made of blood. The receptor source for this set is a woman aged 25 to 39 with Graves' hyperthyroidism that later progressed to Graves' ophthalmopathy.

This clonotype occurred many times. This sequence joins TRBV24-1 and TRBJ2-1, with a weak D call TRBD1 (5 bases). Germline V CDR1 and CDR2: KGHDR, SFDVKD. Trimming stripped 0 bases from V and 10 bases from J, with 12 bases between. The CDR3 is made up of 14 amino acids. DNA of the CDR3: TGTGCCACCAGTGATTTGCCAGGGAATCCAGAGCAGTTCTTC. This translates into CATSDLPGNPEQFF.

This clonotype was observed at least ten times. V usage is TRBV5-1 and J usage is TRBJ2-1; D ambiguous. This CDR3 spans 13 amino acids. Germline values: CDR1 SGHRS, CDR2 YFSETQ. V was clipped by 0 bases and J by 3 bases, with 4 bases between them. Here the CDR3 DNA reads TGCGCCAGCAGCTTGGATGTCTACAATGAGCAGTTCTTC. Translation: CASSLDVYNEQFF.

This clonotype was counted many times. The V and J genes are TRBV9 and TRBJ2-5, with a possible D match to TRBD2 (6 bases). Germline loops: CDR1 SGDLS, CDR2 YYNGEE. The CDR3 runs 15 residues. V was clipped by 3 bases and J by 2 bases, with 14 bases between them. The CDR3 DNA is TGTGCCAGCAGCGAACTTATAGCGGAACAAGAGACCCAGTACTTC. This gives the protein CASSELIAEQETQYF.

This clonotype was recorded many times. The gene calls are TRBV19 and TRBJ1-2; 8 bases agree with TRBD1. The V gene end was trimmed by 4 bases and the J gene end by 10 bases; junction bases not matched to a gene: 8. CDR1 LNHDA and CDR2 SQIVND come from the germline V gene (reference sequence). The CDR3 spans 13 residues. CDR3 region: CASSSGQGWDYTF. CDR3 in DNA: TGTGCCAGTAGTAGCGGACAGGGTTGGGACTACACCTTC.

The rearrangement joins TRBV5-1 to TRBJ2-2; no clear D. Germline values: CDR1 SGHRS, CDR2 YFSETQ. Between the trimmed V and J ends, which lost 4 bases and 3 bases, there was a span of 13 bases. The CDR3 loop spans 15 amino acids. The CDR3 loop reads CASSESTLHTGELFF. DNA for the CDR3: TGCGCCAGCAGCGAAAGTACTTTGCACACCGGGGAGCTGTTTTTT. Together with reference TRBV5-1 and TRBJ2-2, the CDR3 gives the full variable domain: KAGVTQTPRYLIKTRGQQVTLSCSPISGHRSVSWYQQTPGQGLQFLFEYFSETQRNKGNFPGRFSGRQFSNSRSEMNVSTLELGDSALYLCASSESTLHTGELFFGEGSRLTVL.

V usage is TRBV19 and J usage is TRBJ1-5, with 8 bases fitting TRBD1. The trim removed 3 bases at V and 2 bases at J, leaving 9 bases unmatched. CDR3 length: 17 amino acids. In germline, CDR1 is LNHDA, CDR2 SQIVND (reference sequence). CDR3 DNA sequence: TGTGCCAGTAGTATCTGGCCTGGGACAGGCGGCAATCAGCCCCAGCATTTT. Translated: CASSIWPGTGGNQPQHF.

This clonotype has at least ten counts. The chain links TRBV20-1 to TRBJ2-5, with 7 nucleotides matching TRBD1. The CDR3 is 15 amino acids. Germline V gives CDR1 DFQATT, CDR2 SNEGSKA (reference sequence). J was trimmed by 0 bases and V by 5 bases; bases with no gene match: 9. The CDR3 reads CSADRIGTDQETQYF. CDR3 bases: TGCAGTGCTGATCGAATTGGGACAGACCAAGAGACCCAGTACTTC.

This clonotype occurred many times. J is TRBJ1-5 and V is TRBV5-1; D uncertain. CDR1 is SGHRS and CDR2 is YFSETQ in the germline V gene. This CDR3 region has 14 residues. V was pared by 0 bases and J by 5 bases, with 9 bases between. The CDR3 DNA reads as TGCGCCAGCAGCTTGGGTCTTCCGCATCAGCCCCAGCATTTT. This encodes CASSLGLPHQPQHF.

There are many counts of this clonotype. The chain couples TRBV20-1 to TRBJ1-2; no firm D call. The V gene's germline CDR1 is DFQATT and CDR2 SNEGSKA (reference sequence). Trimming took off 1 base at V and 6 bases at J, with 12 bases between the two ends. The CDR3 contains 13 residues. As DNA, the CDR3 is TGCAGTGCTAGAGCTCCAATCCTGGATGGCTACACCTTC. Protein product: CSARAPILDGYTF.

The chain combines TRBV11-2 with TRBJ2-7; D might be TRBD2 (6 bases). Looked up from germline, CDR1 is SGHAT and CDR2 is FQNNGV. CDR3 length: 14 residues. V lost 5 bases and J lost 7, with 18 bases in between. The CDR3 bases are TGTGCCAGCAGCGGGACTGCCTCCGCCCGGGAGCAGTACTTC. Translation: CASSGTASAREQYF.

In this sample, this clonotype turned up many times. This chain connects TRBV10-3 to TRBJ2-3; possible D gene TRBD2, 6 bases. V was cut by 2 bases and J by 1 base, with 10 bases left in between. The germline gives CDR1 ENHRY, CDR2 SYGVKD. This CDR3 contains 15 residues. The DNA for the CDR3 is TGTGCCATCAGTGAGGAGGGAGGTGGCACAGATACGCAGTATTTT. It is translated as CAISEEGGGTDTQYF.

This clonotype showed up many times. The chain links TRBV3-1 to TRBJ1-1; D gene uncertain. Trimming cost V 3 bases and J 7 bases, with 12 bases left between them. This CDR3 is built from 13 residues. Germline CDR1 reads LGHDT; CDR2 reads YNNKEL (reference sequence). CDR3 bases: TGTGCCAGCAGCCACGATGTGGGGTTTGAAGCTTTCTTT. Its protein product is CASSHDVGFEAFF.

This clonotype appeared many times. The chain joins TRBV24-1 to TRBJ1-4; 7 nucleotides line up with TRBD1. V lost 9 bases, J lost 0 bases, and 3 bases stayed unmatched. This CDR3 region has 14 residues. Germline V gene data show CDR1 as KGHDR and CDR2 as SFDVKD. CDR3 protein: CATGDSATNEKLFF. CDR3 nucleotides: TGTGCCACCGGGGACAGTGCAACTAATGAAAAACTGTTTTTT.

This clonotype was seen many times. The chain recombines TRBV7-8 with TRBJ1-5; a weak D match, TRBD1 (5 bases). V was shortened by 4 bases and J by 3 bases, with 10 bases between the two germline ends. Germline assignment: CDR1 SGHVS and CDR2 FQNEAQ. The CDR3 covers 14 residues. In nucleotides, the CDR3 is TGTGCCAGCAGCTCGCGACAGCTCAATCAGCCCCAGCATTTT. Translation gives CASSSRQLNQPQHF.

This clonotype was observed many times. The chain joins TRBV20-1 to TRBJ2-3; the D is unclear. CDR1 is DFQATT and CDR2 is SNEGSKA in the germline V gene (reference sequence). V was cut by 2 bases and J by 4 bases, with 16 bases left in between. The CDR3 loop spans 15 amino acids. In DNA, the CDR3 is TGCAGTGCTAGATCCTACCTCGGACGGGCAGATACGCAGTATTTT. Protein: CSARSYLGRADTQYF.

Concerning this clonotype itself: A junction end diverges from the germline sequence, so it may reflect a read error. V and J are TRBV28 and TRBJ2-1, with D possibly matching TRBD2 (6 bases). Germline CDR1 reads MDHEN; CDR2 reads SYDVKM. The CDR3 extends over 16 amino acids. This chain's CDR3 is CASGLYGGLGYNEQFF. CDR3 DNA: TGTGCCAGCGGTTTATACGGGGGATTGGGGTACAATGAGCAGTTCTTC.

V gene TRBV3-1 combines with J gene TRBJ2-3; 11 bases fit TRBD2. This CDR3 spans 18 amino acids. Losses at the gene ends were 5 bases for V and 0 bases for J; bases not matched to a gene: 10. The germline V gene has CDR1 LGHDT and CDR2 YNNKEL (reference sequence). The CDR3 nucleotides read TGTGCCAGCAGCAAGGGAGGACTAGCGGGTTTTAGCACAGATACGCAGTATTTT. This translates into CASSKGGLAGFSTDTQYF.

In its sample, this clonotype was seen many times. The chain joins TRBV27 to TRBJ2-5; no firm D call. Germline-derived CDR1 and CDR2 are MNHEY and SMNVEV (reference sequence). Deletions cut 4 bases from V and 1 base from J, with 10 bases between. The CDR3 consists of 14 residues. The CDR3 DNA reads TGTGCCAGCAGTTCGACAAACGCCCAAGAGACCCAGTACTTC. This encodes CASSSTNAQETQYF.

The chain employs TRBV29-1 and TRBJ2-7; 9 bases are shared with TRBD1. The V gene's germline CDR1 is SQVTM and CDR2 ANQGSEA. The V segment lost 7 bases and the J segment 2 bases; nucleotides outside the gene matches: 21. CDR3 size: 18 residues. In DNA, the CDR3 is TGCAGCGCCGTAGGGGGGGGGCTTTACAGGGGGCGGCCCTACGAGCAGTACTTC. It specifies CSAVGGGLYRGRPYEQYF.

At least ten counts were recorded for this clonotype. V usage is TRBV28 and J usage is TRBJ2-7; D is ambiguous. The CDR3 is made up of 15 amino acids. In germline, CDR1 is MDHEN, CDR2 SYDVKM. Trimming shortened V by 2 bases and J by 2 bases, and 13 bases separated the two germline ends. The CDR3 reads CASSLKGPRAYEQYF. CDR3 coding DNA: TGTGCCAGCAGTTTAAAGGGTCCCCGGGCCTACGAGCAGTACTTC.

This clonotype has ten or more counts. This chain joins TRBV19 and TRBJ2-1, with 13 bases matching TRBD2. The CDR3 spans 15 residues. Germline-derived CDR1 and CDR2 are LNHDA and SQIVND (reference sequence). V shed 6 bases and J 6 bases; nucleotides not matched to a gene: 5. CDR3 in DNA: TGTGCCAGTAGCCAACTAGCGGGGGGGCTCAATGAGCAGTTCTTC. Its protein is CASSQLAGGLNEQFF.

The genes are TRBV12-3 or TRBV12-4 and TRBJ1-3; D perhaps matches TRBD1 (6 bases). V lost 11 bases to trimming and J lost 0 bases, with 14 bases between them. This CDR3 comprises 14 residues. For the CDR3, the DNA is TGTGCCGGAAAGCGACAGGTCTCTGGAAACACCATATATTTT. It yields the protein CAGKRQVSGNTIYF.

This clonotype was observed at least ten times. The gene calls are TRBV29-1 and TRBJ1-1, with D unclear. The germline CDR1 and CDR2 sequences are SQVTM and ANQGSEA. V shed 5 bases and J shed 3 bases, with 10 bases lying between them. The CDR3 spans 12 residues. CDR3 sequence reads: CSVRAVDTEAFF. CDR3 nucleotide sequence: TGCAGCGTTCGGGCAGTCGACACTGAAGCTTTCTTT.

The V gene is TRBV9, the J gene TRBJ1-3, with a tentative D call TRBD1 (5 bases). The CDR3 is 16 residues long. V was shortened by 0 bases and J by 2 bases, with 12 bases between the two germline ends. Germline CDR1 and CDR2: SGDLS and YYNGEE. CDR3 region: CASSVEGWLAGNTIYF. The CDR3 DNA is TGTGCCAGCAGCGTAGAGGGGTGGTTGGCTGGAAACACCATATATTTT.

This clonotype occurred many times. This rearrangement joins TRBV7-9 to TRBJ2-1; 9 nucleotides match TRBD1. Trimming cost V 1 base and J 6 bases; bases outside gene matches: 7. Germline CDR1 reads SEHNR; CDR2 reads FQNEAQ (reference sequence). This CDR3 comprises 16 residues. The chain's CDR3 is CASSLVGQGRGNEQFF. The CDR3 nucleotides are TGTGCCAGCAGCTTAGTTGGACAGGGGAGAGGCAATGAGCAGTTCTTC.

This clonotype was picked up a small number of times. J is TRBJ2-7 and V is TRBV3-1; no clear D gene. CDR1 and CDR2 from the germline V gene are LGHDT and YNNKEL (reference sequence). The V end lost 1 base, the J end lost 2 bases, and 18 bases lay between the germline ends. This CDR3 region has 17 residues. The CDR3 DNA sequence: TGTGCCAGCAGCCAAGCTATATCAAGAGAAAGCCCCTACGAGCAGTACTTC. Its protein product is CASSQAISRESPYEQYF.

In its sample, this clonotype was seen a few times. J is TRBJ1-6 and V is TRBV5-1; 9 nucleotides match TRBD1. The V gene end was trimmed by 5 bases and the J gene end by 6 bases; junction bases not matched to a gene: 6. The CDR3 contains 15 residues. CDR1 and CDR2 from the germline V gene are SGHRS and YFSETQ. CDR3 nucleotide sequence: TGCGCCAGCAGTCCTGACAGGGGGGGTAATTCACCCCTCCACTTT. Translating it yields CASSPDRGGNSPLHF.

The chain is built from TRBV18 and TRBJ1-2; the D gene is possibly TRBD1 (5 bases). This CDR3 is 14 amino acids long. The germline CDR1 and CDR2 sequences are KGHSH and LQKENI. Deletions cut 6 bases from V and 2 bases from J, with 13 bases between. In DNA form, the CDR3 reads TGTGCCAGCTCTCCGCAAAGGGACAACTATGGCTACACCTTC. Translated, it gives CASSPQRDNYGYTF.

This clonotype has at least ten counts. The CDR3 nucleotides read TGTGCCATCAGTGACAGGCTATCCTACGAGCAGTACTTC. It specifies CAISDRLSYEQYF. The chain has TRBV10-3 and TRBJ2-7; D is ambiguous. Between the trimmed V and J ends, which lost 3 bases and 1 base, there was a span of 7 bases. The CDR3 is 13 residues long. Germline assignment: CDR1 ENHRY and CDR2 SYGVKD.

This clonotype was counted many times. V usage is TRBV28 and J usage is TRBJ2-2; the D is unclear. Germline loops: CDR1 MDHEN, CDR2 SYDVKM. The CDR3 extends over 13 amino acids. Trimming cost V 10 bases and J 5 bases, with 14 bases left between them. This CDR3 is CATHMFLTGELFF. The CDR3 nucleotides are TGTGCCACCCATATGTTTTTGACCGGGGAGCTGTTTTTT.